This note documents a single TCR beta chain sequence. Original data processing: Reference gene primer amplification in the assay estimated nucleated cell counts. Profiled with immunoSEQ multiplex PCR; TCRdb holds only in-frame clones, not every one. The V and J calls and clone size were taken over from that table, and D and trimming were inferred from the DNA. The sample consists of around 140,000 clones, roughly 90% of them appearing once. The record originates from a study of blood T cell repertoires in COVID-19. Whole-study context: Samples of COVID-19 (acute and convalescent) were obtained from the United States, Italy and Spain. The cDNA or gDNA used as material had been derived from T cells, B-cell-depleted T cells, or PBMCs.

CDR1 and CDR2 (germline): SGHDT, YYEEEE. The ends lost 2 bases at V and 8 bases at J; junction bases unmatched: 5. The CDR3 has 14 residues. The chain employs TRBV5-6 and TRBJ2-1, with 9 bases identical to TRBD2. Source material: peripheral blood. The TCR was taken from a human donor in a cohort sampled during active COVID-19. The DNA of the CDR3 is TGTGCCAGCAGCTTCGGGACTAGCTTCGATGAGCAGTTCTTC. It encodes CASSFGTSFDEQFF.